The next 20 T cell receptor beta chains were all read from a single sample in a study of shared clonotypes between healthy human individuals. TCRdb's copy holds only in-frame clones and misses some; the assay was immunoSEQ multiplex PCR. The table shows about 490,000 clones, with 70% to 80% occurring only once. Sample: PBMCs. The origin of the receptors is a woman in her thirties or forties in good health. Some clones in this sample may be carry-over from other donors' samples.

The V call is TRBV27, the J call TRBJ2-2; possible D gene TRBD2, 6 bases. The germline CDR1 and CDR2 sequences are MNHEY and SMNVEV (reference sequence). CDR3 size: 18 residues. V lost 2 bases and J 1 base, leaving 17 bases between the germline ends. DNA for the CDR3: TGTGCCAGCAGTTTACCCCGCCTACGCGGGGTGAACACCGGGGAGCTGTTTTTT. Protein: CASSLPRLRGVNTGELFF.

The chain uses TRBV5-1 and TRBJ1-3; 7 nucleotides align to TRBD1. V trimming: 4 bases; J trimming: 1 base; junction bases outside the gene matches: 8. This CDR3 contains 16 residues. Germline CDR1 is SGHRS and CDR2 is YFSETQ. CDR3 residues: CASSIQGVGSGNTIYF. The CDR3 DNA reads TGCGCCAGCAGCATCCAGGGGGTTGGATCTGGAAACACCATATATTTT.

CDR3 in amino acids: CASSLSFGQGHGYTF. The CDR3 nucleotides are TGTGCCAGCAGCTTAAGTTTCGGGCAGGGTCATGGCTACACCTTC. V and J are TRBV7-2 and TRBJ1-2, with D perhaps matching TRBD1 (5 bases). CDR1 SGHTA and CDR2 FQGNSA come from the germline V gene. The CDR3 extends over 15 amino acids. Trimming left V 2 bases short and J 6 bases short, with 16 bases between.

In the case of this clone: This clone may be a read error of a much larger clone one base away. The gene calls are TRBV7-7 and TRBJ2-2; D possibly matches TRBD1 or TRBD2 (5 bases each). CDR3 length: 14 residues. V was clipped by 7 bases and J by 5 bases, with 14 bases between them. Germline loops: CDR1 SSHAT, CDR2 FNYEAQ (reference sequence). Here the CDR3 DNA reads TGTGCCAGCAACTTCAGGGACGGGACCGGGGAGCTGTTTTTT. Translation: CASNFRDGTGELFF.

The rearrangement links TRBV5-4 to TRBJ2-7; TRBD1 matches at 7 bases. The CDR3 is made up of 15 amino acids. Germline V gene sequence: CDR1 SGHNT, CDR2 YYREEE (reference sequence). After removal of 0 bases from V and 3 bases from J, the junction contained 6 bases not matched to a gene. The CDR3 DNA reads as TGTGCCAGCAGCTTGGGACAGGGAGCCTTCTACGAGCAGTACTTC. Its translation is CASSLGQGAFYEQYF.

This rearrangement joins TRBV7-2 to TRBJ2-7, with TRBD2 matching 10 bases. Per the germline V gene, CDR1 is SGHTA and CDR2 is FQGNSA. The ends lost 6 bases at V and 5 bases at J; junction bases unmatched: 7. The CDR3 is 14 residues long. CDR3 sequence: CASRSVSGRNEQYF. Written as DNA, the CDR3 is TGTGCCAGCAGGAGCGTTAGCGGGAGGAACGAGCAGTACTTC.

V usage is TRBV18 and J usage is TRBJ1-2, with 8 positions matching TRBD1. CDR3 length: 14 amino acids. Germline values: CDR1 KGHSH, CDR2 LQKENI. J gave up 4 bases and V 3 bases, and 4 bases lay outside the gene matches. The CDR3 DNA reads TGTGCCAGCTCACCCGTACAGGGGGGCTATGGCTACACCTTC. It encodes CASSPVQGGYGYTF.

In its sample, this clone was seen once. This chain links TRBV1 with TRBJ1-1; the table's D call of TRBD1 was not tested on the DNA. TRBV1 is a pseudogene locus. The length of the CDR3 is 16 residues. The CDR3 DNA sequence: TGCACCAGCAGCCAAGAAGGGGACAGGAAGAACACTGAAGCTTTCTTT. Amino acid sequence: CTSSQEGDRKNTEAFF.

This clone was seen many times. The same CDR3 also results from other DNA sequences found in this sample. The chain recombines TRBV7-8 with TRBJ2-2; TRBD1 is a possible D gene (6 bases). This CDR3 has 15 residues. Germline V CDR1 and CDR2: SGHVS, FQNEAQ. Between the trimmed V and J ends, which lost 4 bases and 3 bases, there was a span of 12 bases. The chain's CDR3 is CASSSGVLYTGELFF. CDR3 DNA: TGTGCCAGCAGCTCAGGGGTCCTATACACCGGGGAGCTGTTTTTT.

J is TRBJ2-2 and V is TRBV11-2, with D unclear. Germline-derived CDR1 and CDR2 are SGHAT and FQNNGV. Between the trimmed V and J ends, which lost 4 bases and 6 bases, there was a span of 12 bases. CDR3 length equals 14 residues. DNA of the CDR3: TGTGCCAGCAGCTCCCCTCGGGTCCCCGGGGAGCTGTTTTTT. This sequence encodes CASSSPRVPGELFF.

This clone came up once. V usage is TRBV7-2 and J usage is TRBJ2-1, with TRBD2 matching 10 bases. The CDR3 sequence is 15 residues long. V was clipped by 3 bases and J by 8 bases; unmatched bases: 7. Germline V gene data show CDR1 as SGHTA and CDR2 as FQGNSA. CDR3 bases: TGTGCCAGCAGCTTTACTAGCGGGAACTTCGATGAGCAGTTCTTC. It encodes CASSFTSGNFDEQFF.

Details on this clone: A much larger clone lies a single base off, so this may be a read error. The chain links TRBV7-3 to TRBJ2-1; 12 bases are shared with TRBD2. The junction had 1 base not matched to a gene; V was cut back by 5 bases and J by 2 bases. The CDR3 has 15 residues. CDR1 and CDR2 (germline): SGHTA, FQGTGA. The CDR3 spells CASSLAGGPYNEQFF. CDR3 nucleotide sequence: TGTGCCAGCAGCCTAGCGGGAGGGCCCTACAATGAGCAGTTCTTC.

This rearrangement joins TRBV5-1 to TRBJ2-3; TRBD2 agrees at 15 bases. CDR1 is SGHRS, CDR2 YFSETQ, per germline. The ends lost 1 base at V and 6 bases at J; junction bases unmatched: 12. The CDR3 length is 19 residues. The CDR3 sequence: CASSLSEGLAGGEEDTQYF. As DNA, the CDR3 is TGCGCCAGCAGCTTGAGTGAGGGACTAGCGGGAGGAGAGGAGGATACGCAGTATTTT.

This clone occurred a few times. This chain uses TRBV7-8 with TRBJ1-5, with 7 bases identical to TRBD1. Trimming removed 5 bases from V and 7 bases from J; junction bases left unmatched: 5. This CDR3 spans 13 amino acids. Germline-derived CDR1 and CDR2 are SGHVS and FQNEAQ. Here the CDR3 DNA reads TGTGCCAGCAGCCAAGACAGGGTCCAGCCCCAGCATTTT. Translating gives CASSQDRVQPQHF. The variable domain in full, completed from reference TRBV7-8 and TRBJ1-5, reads GAGVSQSPRYKVAKRGQDVALRCDPISGHVSLFWYQQALGQGPEFLTYFQNEAQLDKSGLPSDRFFAERPEGSVSTLKIQRTQQEDSAVYLCASSQDRVQPQHFGDGTRLSIL.

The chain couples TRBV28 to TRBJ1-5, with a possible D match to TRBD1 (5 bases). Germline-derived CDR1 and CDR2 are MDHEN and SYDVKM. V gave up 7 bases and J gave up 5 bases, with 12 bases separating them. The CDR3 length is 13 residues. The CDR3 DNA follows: TGTGCCAGCATGGACACAGGAGATCAGCCCCAGCATTTT. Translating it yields CASMDTGDQPQHF.

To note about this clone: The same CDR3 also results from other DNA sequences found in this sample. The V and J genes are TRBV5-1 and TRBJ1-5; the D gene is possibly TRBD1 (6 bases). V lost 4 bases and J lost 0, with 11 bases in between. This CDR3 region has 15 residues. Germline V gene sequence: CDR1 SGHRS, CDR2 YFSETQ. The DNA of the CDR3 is TGCGCCAGCAGCCCGGGACAAGGTAGCAATCAGCCCCAGCATTTT. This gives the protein CASSPGQGSNQPQHF.

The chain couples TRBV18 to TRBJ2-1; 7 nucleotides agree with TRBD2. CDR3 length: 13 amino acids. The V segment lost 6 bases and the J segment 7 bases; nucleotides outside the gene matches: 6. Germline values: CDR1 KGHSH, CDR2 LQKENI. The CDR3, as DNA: TGTGCCAGCTCCTGGGACTACCAGAATGAGCAGTTCTTC. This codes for CASSWDYQNEQFF.

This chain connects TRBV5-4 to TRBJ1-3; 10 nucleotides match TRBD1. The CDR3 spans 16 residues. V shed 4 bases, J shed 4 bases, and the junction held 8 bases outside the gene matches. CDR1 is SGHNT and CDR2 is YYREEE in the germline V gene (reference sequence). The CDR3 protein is CASSGGTGVSGNTIYF. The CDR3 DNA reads TGTGCCAGCAGCGGCGGGACAGGGGTTTCCGGAAACACCATATATTTT.

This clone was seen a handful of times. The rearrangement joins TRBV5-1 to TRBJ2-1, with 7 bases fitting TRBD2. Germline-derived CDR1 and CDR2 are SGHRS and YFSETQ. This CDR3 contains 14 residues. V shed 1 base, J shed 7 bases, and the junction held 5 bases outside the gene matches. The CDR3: CASSLKREMNEQFF. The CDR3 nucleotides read TGCGCCAGCAGCTTGAAGCGGGAAATGAATGAGCAGTTCTTC.

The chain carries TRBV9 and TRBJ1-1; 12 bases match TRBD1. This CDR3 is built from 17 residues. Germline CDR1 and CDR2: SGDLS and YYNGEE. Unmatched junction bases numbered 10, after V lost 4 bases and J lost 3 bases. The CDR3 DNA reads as TGTGCCAGCAGCAAGCGGGACAGGGGGCCGGTGGACACTGAAGCTTTCTTT. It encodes CASSKRDRGPVDTEAFF.